Each of the 20 T cell receptor beta chains below was sequenced from the same sample in a study of tumor and adjacent non-tumor tissue in lung cancer. TCRbeta libraries were built with three rounds of nested PCR, modified from ARM-PCR. TCRdb re-derived calls from the multiplex PCR reads in MiXCR, one entry per CDR3 protein. Here the sample spans 90,000 to 110,000 distinct CDR3 sequences, about 75% being singletons. RNA was extracted from bulk tissue without any cell sorting. The sequenced sample consisted of lung tumor tissue. The receptor source for this set is a woman aged 55-70 years with non-small cell lung cancer.

This clonotype showed up many times. This chain connects TRBV10-2 to TRBJ1-1; no reliable D call. Germline lookup yields CDR1 WSHSY and CDR2 SAAADI. This CDR3 is built from 12 residues. Trimming took 10 bases from V and 1 from J, leaving 10 bases between them. The CDR3 DNA reads TGCGCCACCCAACTCGGGAACACTGAAGCTTTCTTT. Protein sequence: CATQLGNTEAFF.

CDR3 nucleotide sequence: TGTGCCAGCAGCGCCACCGGGAGGGCCACAAGTACGCAGTATTTT. It is translated as CASSATGRATSTQYF. This chain links TRBV11-2 with TRBJ2-3, with TRBD2 matching over 8 bases. CDR3 length: 15 residues. V was clipped by 5 bases and J by 8 bases; unmatched bases: 12. CDR1 is SGHAT and CDR2 is FQNNGV in the germline V gene. Together with reference TRBV11-2 and TRBJ2-3, the CDR3 gives the full variable domain: EAGVAQSPRYKIIEKRQSVAFWCNPISGHATLYWYQQILGQGPKLLIQFQNNGVVDDSQLPKDRFSAERLKGVDSTLKIQPAKLEDSAVYLCASSATGRATSTQYFGPGTRLTVL.

Worth noting for this clonotype: With a much larger clone just one base away, this may be a read error. The chain couples TRBV5-6 to TRBJ2-2, with 8 bases identical to TRBD1. Germline assignment: CDR1 SGHDT and CDR2 YYEEEE. This CDR3 has 15 residues. The CDR3 coding sequence is TGTGCCAGCAGCTGGACAGGGAGGAGGAACGGGGAGCTGGTTTTT. This gives the protein CASSWTGRRNGELVF.

As to this clonotype: One junction end disagrees with the germline gene, perhaps due to a read error. The rearrangement uses TRBV20-1 and TRBJ2-1, with TRBD1 matching 8 bases. Germline V gene data show CDR1 as DFQATT and CDR2 as SNEGSKA (reference sequence). This CDR3 region has 18 residues. This chain's CDR3 is CSAIVPPARGPTYNEQLF. The CDR3 DNA reads TGCAGTGCTATAGTTCCCCCGGCCAGGGGGCCGACCTACAATGAGCAGTTATTC.

A note on this clonotype: A read error may explain this, as a much larger clone is one base away. The chain has TRBV6-5 and TRBJ1-2; D is perhaps TRBD1 (6 bases). This CDR3 is 15 amino acids long. Germline CDR1 reads MNHEY; CDR2 reads SVGAGI. V lost 5 bases and J 4 bases, leaving 17 bases between the germline ends. The CDR3 reads CASSKSGTMTYGYTF. The CDR3 DNA reads TGTGCCAGCAGTAAAAGCGGGACAATGACCTATGGCTACACCTTC.

As for this clonotype: The germline gene is not matched at one end of the junction; a read error may be the cause. The rearrangement links TRBV12-3 or TRBV12-4 to TRBJ2-5; tentative D call: TRBD2 (5 bases). The CDR3 extends over 15 amino acids. DNA of the CDR3: TGTGCCAGCAATCCCGACGGCAGGAGTGGGGAGACCCACTACTTC. It specifies CASNPDGRSGETHYF.

In the case of this clonotype: Because the CDR3 is missing its conserved closing phenylalanine or tryptophan, this is likely a read error. The V gene is TRBV20-1, the J gene TRBJ1-6; D gene ambiguous. Trimming shortened V by 0 bases and J by 4 bases, and 16 bases separated the two germline ends. This CDR3 has 17 amino acids. Looked up from germline, CDR1 is DFQATT and CDR2 is SNEGSKA (reference sequence). The CDR3, as DNA: TGCAGTGCTAGAGATAATACCCTTGCCGTATATAATTCACCCCTCCACCTT. It encodes CSARDNTLAVYNSPLHL.

The table lists this clonotype with a count of one. Relative to the germline gene, one junction end is altered; a read error may explain this. The chain has TRBV20-1 and TRBJ1-2; no reliable D call. The CDR3 totals 14 residues. Per germline, CDR1 DFQATT and CDR2 SNEGSKA (reference sequence). CDR3 DNA sequence: TGCAGTGCCACCCCCCCGGGAGAAAACTATGGCTACAACTTC. It yields the protein CSATPPGENYGYNF.

To note about this clonotype: This CDR3 fails to terminate in the conserved phenylalanine or tryptophan, so it likely reflects a read error. The rearrangement links TRBV11-2 to TRBJ2-2; D ambiguous. This CDR3 contains 16 residues. Germline CDR1 is SGHAT and CDR2 is FQNNGV. CDR3 region: CTSSLALAAHIGELFL. In DNA, the CDR3 is TGTACCAGCAGCTTAGCATTGGCGGCACACATCGGGGAGCTGTTTTTA.

The sample holds one count of this clonotype. The CDR3 loop is CASSHIQRRANTGELFF. CDR3 DNA: TGTGCCAGCAGTCACATCCAACGGAGGGCCAACACCGGGGAGCTGTTTTTT. The V and J genes are TRBV6-2 or TRBV6-3 and TRBJ2-2; D may be TRBD2 (6 bases). The ends were cut back, 5 bases at V and 2 bases at J, with 18 bases in the middle. The CDR3 is made up of 17 amino acids. CDR1 MNHEY and CDR2 SVGEGT come from the germline V gene.

The chain combines TRBV11-2 with TRBJ1-3; D not resolved. Looked up from germline, CDR1 is SGHAT and CDR2 is FQNNGV. The V end was cut by 7 bases, the J end by 3 bases, with 22 bases between. The CDR3 contains 17 residues. The chain's CDR3 is CASNFRGRAVFGNTIYF. The CDR3 DNA sequence: TGTGCCAGCAATTTCCGCGGGAGAGCAGTCTTTGGAAACACCATATATTTT.

As regards this clonotype: A read error may produce the germline difference seen at one junction end. The CDR3 is CASSQEGAVYNSPLQF. DNA for the CDR3: TGTGCCAGCAGCCAAGAAGGGGCGGTGTATAATTCACCCCTCCAGTTT. This rearrangement joins TRBV14 to TRBJ1-6, with D perhaps TRBD1 (5 bases). CDR1 is SGHDN and CDR2 is FVKESK in the germline V gene. This CDR3 contains 16 residues.

The V gene is TRBV20-1, the J gene TRBJ2-3, with no clear D. Trimming left V 1 base short and J 3 bases short, with 11 bases between. Germline V gene lookup returns CDR1 DFQATT and CDR2 SNEGSKA (reference sequence). The CDR3 has 14 residues. CDR3 sequence (DNA): TGCAGTGCTAGAGGTGCTACCAAGACAGATACGCAGTATTTT. It is translated as CSARGATKTDTQYF.

The chain combines TRBV6-2 or TRBV6-3 with TRBJ2-1; D remains ambiguous. The CDR3 runs 17 residues. Germline assignment: CDR1 MNHEY and CDR2 SVGEGT. V dropped 6 bases and J dropped 1 base, with 19 bases sitting between them. CDR3 in amino acids: CASSYSGSIVSYNEQFF. Written as DNA, the CDR3 is TGTGCCAGCAGCTATTCGGGCAGTATCGTGTCCTACAATGAGCAGTTCTTC.

On this clonotype itself: A much larger clone lies a single base off, so this may be a read error. V gene TRBV6-2 or TRBV6-3 combines with J gene TRBJ1-2, with a weak D call TRBD1 (6 bases). Trimming took off 6 bases at V and 10 bases at J, with 18 bases between the two ends. CDR3 length equals 13 residues. The germline V gene has CDR1 MNHEY and CDR2 SVGEGT. The CDR3 nucleotides are TGTGCCAGCAGCCTCCTTGGACAGCATGACTACACCTTC. This gives the protein CASSLLGQHDYTF.

The J gene is TRBJ2-1, the V gene TRBV5-1; D might be TRBD1 (6 bases). CDR3 length: 14 amino acids. Germline values: CDR1 SGHRS, CDR2 YFSETQ. V was pared by 5 bases and J by 7 bases, with 16 bases between. The DNA for the CDR3 is TGCGCCAGCAGGGCTGGGGGCCAGCAGAATGAGCAGTTCTTC. This gives the protein CASRAGGQQNEQFF.

For this clonotype: The CDR3 does not close with the conserved phenylalanine or tryptophan, likely indicating a read error. The gene calls are TRBV6-5 and TRBJ2-7; 11 positions match TRBD2. The germline gives CDR1 MNHEY, CDR2 SVGAGI. This CDR3 is 15 amino acids long. Losses at the gene ends were 6 bases for V and 8 bases for J; bases not matched to a gene: 12. For the CDR3, the DNA is TGTGCCAGCAGATCAACTAGCGGGAGCGTTTACAAGCAGTACTTA. Amino acid sequence: CASRSTSGSVYKQYL.

As concerns this clonotype: Sequence at one end of the junction differs from germline and may be a read error. The rearrangement uses TRBV20-1 and TRBJ2-5, with D uncertain. CDR1 and CDR2 from the germline V gene are DFQATT and SNEGSKA (reference sequence). This CDR3 comprises 14 residues. This CDR3 is CSARDVGTLETQYF. CDR3 coding DNA: TGCAGCGCTAGAGATGTAGGCACCTTAGAGACCCAGTACTTC.

In this sample, this clonotype turned up many times. The V gene is TRBV6-1, the J gene TRBJ1-5, with D maybe TRBD1 (6 bases). Trimming took 6 bases from V and 0 from J, leaving 18 bases between them. The CDR3 has 17 residues. Germline CDR1 is MNHNS and CDR2 is SASEGT. The CDR3 bases are TGTGCCAGCAGCGGCCGCCAGGGGTACGATAGCAATCAGCCCCAGCATTTT. This encodes CASSGRQGYDSNQPQHF.

This clonotype has only one observation. The CDR3 does not end in the conserved phenylalanine or tryptophan, so this is likely a read error. No DNA is shown, since the ends of the CDR3 on it are uncertain; the CDR3 is the one TCRdb lists. The gene calls are TRBV12-3 or TRBV12-4 and TRBJ1-1. The CDR3 is 13 amino acids long, termini counted. The CDR3 region is CASTILPNTEALL.